Listed below are T cell receptor beta chains from one sample, sequenced in a study of T-cell memory formation after mild COVID-19. Each CDR3 protein gets one entry after TCRdb re-called the 5' RACE reads with MiXCR. The table has about 150,000 distinct CDR3 sequences, about 6% seen once. What was sequenced was PBMCs or a T cell subset sorted from them (not recorded which). The receptors were sampled from an adult woman who had mild COVID-19 (a few samples of this study predate the infection). Cell type and time point are not known. The CDR3 runs from the conserved cysteine through the conserved F or W. D genes are given only for firm matches. Only part of the rows carry a size: once, few, many, or a class if the clone is expanded.

D,J,length,size,V,DNA,CDR3
TRBD1,TRBJ1-1,15,few,TRBV5-1,TGCGCCAGCAGCTGGGGAACAGGGGGTACTACTGAAGCTTTCTTT,CASSWGTGGTTEAFF
TRBD1,TRBJ1-2,17,many,TRBV5-1,TGCGCCAGCAGCTCGAACTCCGGGACAGGAGCTAACTATGGCTACACCTTC,CASSSNSGTGANYGYTF
-,TRBJ2-2,13,many,TRBV2,TGTGCCAGCAGTGAACAGAACACCGGGGAGCTGTTTTTT,CASSEQNTGELFF
-,TRBJ2-7,14,few,TRBV30,TGTGCCTGGAGTTCTACAGGGCGATCCTACGAGCAGTACTTC,CAWSSTGRSYEQYF
-,TRBJ2-6,15,few,TRBV27,TGTGCCACTCGCAGAGCGATCTCTGGGGCCAACGTCCTGACTTTC,CATRRAISGANVLTF
TRBD1,TRBJ2-3,16,-,TRBV5-1,TGCGCCAGCAGCTTGGGTCCGGGACAGTTCACAGATACGCAGTATTTT,CASSLGPGQFTDTQYF
-,TRBJ2-6,15,many,TRBV5-1,TGCGCCAGCAGCTCCAGGGGTTCTGGGGCCAACGTCCTGACTTTC,CASSSRGSGANVLTF
TRBD1,TRBJ1-3,18,many,TRBV20-1,TGCAGTGCTAGAGCTCTAGGGGACAGGGAATCGTCTGGAAACACCATATATTTT,CSARALGDRESSGNTIYF
-,TRBJ2-1,13,-,TRBV12-3/TRBV12-4,TGTGCCAGCAGACAGGGTTTTGGGGGTGAGCAGTTCTTC,CASRQGFGGEQFF
-,TRBJ2-2,18,few,TRBV20-1,TGCAGTGCTAGAGTTGGGACACCCTACCCCCGCGGCACCGGGGAGCTGTTTTTT,CSARVGTPYPRGTGELFF
-,TRBJ2-7,13,many,TRBV12-3/TRBV12-4,TGTGCCAGCAGCTCAACCCCCGGAGTCGGGCAGTACTTC,CASSSTPGVGQYF
TRBD1,TRBJ1-6,15,few,TRBV27,TGTGCCAGCAGCAAAGGACAGGGGTTTAGTTCACCCCTCCACTTT,CASSKGQGFSSPLHF
-,TRBJ2-2,19,-,TRBV5-1,TGCGCCAGCAGCTTCACCCCGTATGGGGCAAAGAAGTACACCGGGGAGCTGTTTTTT,CASSFTPYGAKKYTGELFF
-,TRBJ2-7,14,few,TRBV12-3/TRBV12-4,TGTGCCAGCAGTCCCAATTCATGGGCATACGAGCAGTACTTC,CASSPNSWAYEQYF
-,TRBJ2-3,13,many,TRBV20-1,TGCAGTGTCTATGGCGGGGTGTCGGATACGCAGTATTTT,CSVYGGVSDTQYF
-,TRBJ2-2,12,-,TRBV29-1,TGCAGCGTTGATCAAGGCCCTGGGGAGCTGTTTTTT,CSVDQGPGELFF
TRBD2,TRBJ2-3,15,many,TRBV5-5,TGTGCCAGCAGTTCCGGGACTAGCGACACAGATACGCAGTATTTT,CASSSGTSDTDTQYF
-,TRBJ1-2,12,-,TRBV20-1,TGCAGTGCTTGGCGGGGGCACTATGGCTACACCTTC,CSAWRGHYGYTF